This paragraph reports one T cell receptor beta chain. The data belong to a study of shared clonotypes between healthy human individuals. The authors distributed each subset's genomic DNA evenly over several immunoSEQ plates. Sequenced by immunoSEQ multiplex PCR; TCRdb stores in-frame clones only, minus some. The sample records 2,500,000 or so clones, approximately 93% being singletons. The sample was naive CD4+ T cells from PBMCs. Sample subset: CD45RA+ positively selected. The clonotype originates from a man aged 18 to 29 in good health. Some clones in this sample may be carry-over from other donors' samples.

The CDR3 nucleotides read TGTGCCAGCAGCCCCCGAGACAGGGAGGGCGAAAAACTGTTTTTT. Its protein product is CASSPRDREGEKLFF. This chain connects TRBV7-9 to TRBJ1-4; 7 bases agree with TRBD1. With V trimmed by 5 bases and J by 8 bases, 11 bases remained unmatched. Per germline, CDR1 SEHNR and CDR2 FQNEAQ (reference sequence). The CDR3 sequence is 15 residues long.